The 30 T cell receptor beta chains given below trace back to one sample, sequenced in a study of response to subunit inactivated influenza vaccine. TCRdb itself ran the RT-PCR reads through MiXCR, one entry per CDR3 protein. The profile shows over 400,000 distinct CDR3 sequences, 10% to 15% of them singletons. The sample in question was PBMCs from blood, obtained 40 to 50 days after vaccination. All receptors derive from a man aged 45-65 years who received an inactivated influenza vaccine.

The V and J genes are TRBV6-1 and TRBJ1-3; TRBD1 is a possible D gene (5 bases). This CDR3 comprises 15 residues. The V gene's germline CDR1 is MNHNS and CDR2 SASEGT. V lost 7 bases and J 4 bases, leaving 17 bases between the germline ends. The CDR3 reads CASTPSRQPGNTIYF. The DNA of the CDR3 is TGTGCCAGCACCCCATCCAGACAGCCAGGAAACACCATATATTTT.

This clonotype was observed many times. V gene TRBV10-3 combines with J gene TRBJ2-1, with 7 bases aligning to TRBD1. Per the germline V gene, CDR1 is ENHRY and CDR2 is SYGVKD. CDR3 length: 13 amino acids. The V gene end was trimmed by 7 bases and the J gene end by 4 bases; junction bases not matched to a gene: 4. The CDR3 sequence: CAITPTGYNEQFF. The CDR3 region has the DNA TGTGCCATCACTCCGACAGGGTACAATGAGCAGTTCTTC.

V usage is TRBV20-1 and J usage is TRBJ2-3; D is unclear. V shed 4 bases and J shed 0 bases, with 8 bases lying between them. Per the germline V gene, CDR1 is DFQATT and CDR2 is SNEGSKA (reference sequence). This CDR3 is built from 13 residues. CDR3 sequence: CSATEESTDTQYF. The CDR3 region has the DNA TGCAGTGCTACTGAGGAGAGCACAGATACGCAGTATTTT.

This clonotype was counted only a few times. The junction departs from the called germline gene at one end, perhaps through a read error. The chain couples TRBV2 to TRBJ2-1, with D possibly TRBD2 on 5 matching bases. Germline V gene sequence: CDR1 SNHLY, CDR2 FYNNEI. The CDR3 spans 11 residues. The CDR3 DNA reads TGCCTAGGTGGTGGTTCGGGGAGTACGTTCTTC. Its translation is CLGGGSGSTFF.

This clonotype was found a few times. The chain uses TRBV20-1 and TRBJ2-5; D may be TRBD2 (7 bases). The V gene's germline CDR1 is DFQATT and CDR2 SNEGSKA (reference sequence). The CDR3 is made up of 16 amino acids. Trimming cost V 0 bases and J 4 bases, with 18 bases left between them. CDR3 nucleotide sequence: TGCAGTGCTAGAGAGGGCTTTGGGGGGGCTTCAGAGACCCAGTACTTC. Translating gives CSAREGFGGASETQYF.

The chain uses TRBV20-1 and TRBJ1-5; D is unresolved. The CDR3 extends over 14 amino acids. V was trimmed by 0 bases and J by 0 bases, leaving 6 bases between them. The germline gives CDR1 DFQATT, CDR2 SNEGSKA (reference sequence). The CDR3 DNA reads as TGCAGTGCTAGAGATGGTTATAGCAATCAGCCCCAGCATTTT. Amino acids: CSARDGYSNQPQHF.

This clonotype has more than one count but fewer than ten. The rearrangement uses TRBV6-4 and TRBJ1-2; D unresolved. Between the trimmed V and J ends, which lost 6 bases and 8 bases, there was a span of 13 bases. This CDR3 has 12 residues. Germline V lookup: CDR1 MRHNA, CDR2 SNTAGT. The CDR3 DNA reads TGTGCCAGCAGGAGGCCTGAAGGCGGCTACACCTTC. It is translated as CASRRPEGGYTF.

The chain couples TRBV12-3 or TRBV12-4 to TRBJ2-3, with D maybe TRBD2 (6 bases). The V end was cut by 7 bases, the J end by 2 bases, with 16 bases between. The CDR3 has 15 amino acids. This chain's CDR3 is CASTLFGSYTDTQYF. CDR3 in DNA: TGTGCCAGCACCCTGTTCGGGAGTTACACAGATACGCAGTATTTT.

This clonotype was seen only a few times. This chain links TRBV12-3 or TRBV12-4 with TRBJ2-7; 9 positions match TRBD2. Trimming removed 2 bases from V and 2 bases from J; junction bases left unmatched: 4. This CDR3 has 15 amino acids. The CDR3 coding sequence is TGTGCCAGCAGTTTATATGCGGGAGGGACCTACGAGCAGTACTTC. Amino acid sequence: CASSLYAGGTYEQYF.

This clonotype was observed a few times. V is TRBV5-1 and J is TRBJ2-7; 10 bases match TRBD1. J gave up 5 bases and V 4 bases, and 9 bases lay outside the gene matches. Germline V gene data show CDR1 as SGHRS and CDR2 as YFSETQ. This CDR3 contains 15 residues. As DNA, the CDR3 is TGCGCCAGCAGCCAAAGGACAGGGGGGATCAACGAGCAGTACTTC. Protein sequence: CASSQRTGGINEQYF.

This clonotype has a count of ten or more. The CDR3 is CSARGRADEQFF. The CDR3 DNA is TGCAGTGCTAGAGGACGCGCGGATGAGCAGTTCTTC. The chain couples TRBV20-1 to TRBJ2-1, with D unresolved. The V gene lost 1 base and the J gene lost 8 bases, with 9 bases spanning the gap. The CDR3 is 12 amino acids. Germline V lookup: CDR1 DFQATT, CDR2 SNEGSKA (reference sequence).

This sequence joins TRBV7-2 and TRBJ2-5; D is undetermined. There are 15 residues in the CDR3. The V gene lost 5 bases and the J gene lost 0 bases, with 13 bases spanning the gap. CDR1 is SGHTA and CDR2 is FQGNSA in the germline V gene. CDR3 sequence: CASSPTRRYQETQYF. Here the CDR3 DNA reads TGTGCCAGCAGCCCCACTCGCCGTTACCAAGAGACCCAGTACTTC.

This chain links TRBV5-6 with TRBJ2-1; D gene ambiguous. Deletions cut 0 bases from V and 7 bases from J, with 14 bases between. Per the germline V gene, CDR1 is SGHDT and CDR2 is YYEEEE. The CDR3 contains 15 residues. The CDR3 DNA reads as TGTGCCAGCAGCTTGGCCCCTGCCCCCGTAAATGAGCAGTTCTTC. This encodes CASSLAPAPVNEQFF.

This clonotype was found many times. The rearrangement links TRBV5-6 to TRBJ2-1; TRBD1 aligns across 7 bases. CDR3 length equals 15 residues. Per germline, CDR1 SGHDT and CDR2 YYEEEE. Unmatched junction bases numbered 4, after V lost 4 bases and J lost 0 bases. The CDR3 region is CASSEQGTSYNEQFF. CDR3 DNA: TGTGCCAGCAGCGAACAGGGGACCTCCTACAATGAGCAGTTCTTC.

This clonotype was recorded a few times. The chain links TRBV7-2 to TRBJ2-7; TRBD2 aligns across 8 bases. This CDR3 is built from 14 residues. Per germline, CDR1 SGHTA and CDR2 FQGNSA. V lost 5 bases to trimming and J lost 3 bases; unmatched junction nucleotides: 6. The CDR3 coding sequence is TGTGCCAGCAGCCTCTCCCGGGGGGGCTACGAGCAGTACTTC. It yields the protein CASSLSRGGYEQYF.

The rearrangement uses TRBV28 and TRBJ2-3; TRBD1 matches 9 bases. Germline CDR1 MDHEN, CDR2 SYDVKM. V shed 5 bases and J 4 bases; nucleotides not matched to a gene: 7. CDR3 size: 15 residues. The CDR3: CASSKQGAGSDTQYF. The CDR3, as DNA: TGTGCCAGCAGTAAACAGGGGGCCGGATCAGATACGCAGTATTTT.

The chain carries TRBV6-5 and TRBJ1-4; D is possibly TRBD1 (5 bases). The CDR3 runs 16 residues. The ends were cut back, 0 bases at V and 3 bases at J, with 11 bases in the middle. CDR1 MNHEY and CDR2 SVGAGI come from the germline V gene. For the CDR3, the DNA is TGTGCCAGCAGTTACTCGGGGGTAGTGGCTAATGAAAAACTGTTTTTT. Translating gives CASSYSGVVANEKLFF.

This clonotype was recorded many times. This chain uses TRBV11-1 with TRBJ1-2, with 9 bases that match TRBD1. Trimming at V came to 4 bases and at J to 6 bases, leaving 12 bases not matched to a gene. The CDR3 has 16 amino acids. Germline V gives CDR1 SGHAT, CDR2 FQDESV (reference sequence). The CDR3 bases are TGTGCCAGCAGCTACCGGACAGGGGATTTCGTGGATGGCTACACCTTC. As protein: CASSYRTGDFVDGYTF.

This clonotype was picked up a small number of times. The V and J genes are TRBV10-2 and TRBJ2-3; 8 bases are shared with TRBD2. The CDR3 is made up of 16 amino acids. CDR1 and CDR2 from the germline V gene are WSHSY and SAAADI. V lost 6 bases and J lost 3; bases outside the gene matches: 11. The CDR3 loop is CASRSIAGLGTDTQYF. The DNA for the CDR3 is TGCGCCAGCAGGAGTATAGCGGGGCTGGGAACAGATACGCAGTATTTT.

This clonotype was observed at least ten times. The rearrangement links TRBV5-1 to TRBJ2-3; 9 bases are shared with TRBD1. Germline lookup yields CDR1 SGHRS and CDR2 YFSETQ. Trimming removed 4 bases from V and 4 bases from J; junction bases left unmatched: 4. This CDR3 is 14 amino acids long. As DNA, the CDR3 is TGCGCCAGCAGCGTGGACAGGGGAGCAGATACGCAGTATTTT. It is translated as CASSVDRGADTQYF.

V is TRBV10-2 and J is TRBJ2-5, with D unclear. Trimming took off 2 bases at V and 9 bases at J, with 7 bases between the two ends. The CDR3 spans 11 residues. CDR1 and CDR2 (germline): WSHSY, SAAADI. The CDR3 coding sequence is TGCGCCAGCAGTGAGGGTGGCGCCCAGTACTTC. This translates into CASSEGGAQYF.

This clonotype has more than one count but fewer than ten. This sequence joins TRBV28 and TRBJ1-5, with 12 nucleotides matching TRBD1. The CDR3 covers 14 residues. Germline-derived CDR1 and CDR2 are MDHEN and SYDVKM. V was pared by 6 bases and J by 6 bases, with 3 bases of the junction left unmatched. The CDR3 region has the DNA TGTGCCAGCAGGGGACAGGGGGCGATTCAGCCCCAGCATTTT. Encoded protein: CASRGQGAIQPQHF.

The chain has TRBV11-2 and TRBJ2-2; tentatively, D is TRBD1 (6 bases). Germline CDR1 SGHAT, CDR2 FQNNGV. The CDR3 loop spans 19 amino acids. Deletions cut 4 bases from V and 2 bases from J, with 23 bases between. CDR3 nucleotide sequence: TGTGCCAGCAGCTCGAGCTTATGGCCGGGACACCTAAACACCGGGGAGCTGTTTTTT. This gives the protein CASSSSLWPGHLNTGELFF.

The J gene is TRBJ2-1, the V gene TRBV20-1, with 14 bases lining up with TRBD2. The CDR3 runs 15 residues. V shed 3 bases and J 7 bases; nucleotides not matched to a gene: 5. The V gene's germline CDR1 is DFQATT and CDR2 SNEGSKA (reference sequence). The CDR3 DNA reads TGCAGTGCTAGGGGCAGGACTAGCGGGAGGAATGAGCAGTTCTTC. Translating it yields CSARGRTSGRNEQFF.

This clonotype has only a few counts. An end of the junction differs from the germline gene, which may be a read error. The rearrangement links TRBV7-7 to TRBJ2-5; D unclear. The CDR3 contains 14 residues. Germline V gene data show CDR1 as SSHAT and CDR2 as FNYEAQ (reference sequence). The CDR3 reads CASSPTPSQETQYF. The CDR3 DNA follows: TGTGCTAGCAGCCCGACACCCTCCCAAGAGACCCAGTACTTC. Full variable domain (outside the CDR3, taken from reference TRBV7-7 and TRBJ2-5): GAGVSQSPRYKVTKRGQDVTLRCDPISSHATLYWYQQALGQGPEFLTYFNYEAQPDKSGLPSDRFSAERPEGSISTLTIQRTEQRDSAMYRCASSPTPSQETQYFGPGTRLLVL.

The chain is built from TRBV11-1 and TRBJ2-1; D uncertain. Germline V gene sequence: CDR1 SGHAT, CDR2 FQDESV (reference sequence). The CDR3 contains 21 residues. The ends were cut back, 1 base at V and 0 bases at J, with 25 bases in the middle. The CDR3 DNA reads TGTGCCAGCAGCTTAGATTCGAGCATTAGTTGGAGCGCTAGCTCCTACAATGAGCAGTTCTTC. This sequence encodes CASSLDSSISWSASSYNEQFF.

The rearrangement links TRBV5-1 to TRBJ2-5; D remains unclear. CDR1 and CDR2 from the germline V gene are SGHRS and YFSETQ. The CDR3 totals 13 residues. Trimming left V 4 bases short and J 4 bases short, with 11 bases between. CDR3 in amino acids: CASSRDHGETQYF. CDR3 nucleotide sequence: TGCGCCAGCAGCAGGGATCACGGAGAGACCCAGTACTTC.

This clonotype was counted only a few times. This chain links TRBV7-2 with TRBJ2-5; TRBD1 matches 10 bases. With 5 bases clipped from V and 1 base from J, the junction kept 7 bases outside the gene matches. The CDR3 consists of 16 residues. From germline, CDR1 is SGHTA and CDR2 FQGNSA. DNA of the CDR3: TGTGCCAGCAGCGAGCGGACAGGGGGTTCCCAAGAGACCCAGTACTTC. Translated: CASSERTGGSQETQYF.

The CDR3 region is CASSLRGQKKEQYF. The CDR3 nucleotides read TGTGCCAGCAGTCTAAGGGGACAGAAAAAAGAGCAGTACTTC. This chain uses TRBV12-3 or TRBV12-4 with TRBJ2-7; 7 nucleotides align to TRBD1. Trimming at V came to 5 bases and at J to 7 bases, leaving 11 bases not matched to a gene. This CDR3 region has 14 residues.

The sample holds a few counts of this clonotype. The rearrangement joins TRBV5-5 to TRBJ2-7; 8 bases line up with TRBD1. This CDR3 is built from 16 residues. Germline trimming cut 0 bases from V and 6 bases from J; bases unmatched to any gene: 11. Per germline, CDR1 SGHKS and CDR2 YYEKEE (reference sequence). The CDR3 DNA reads TGTGCCAGCAGCTTGGCTATGTCCTCAGGGGGCGTCGAGCAGTACTTC. Amino acids: CASSLAMSSGGVEQYF.